This record covers a single TCR beta chain. What it binds is not known. The CDR3 is 14 amino acids. The V gene's germline CDR1 is SEHNR and CDR2 FQNEAQ (reference sequence). Trimming cost V 7 bases and J 2 bases, with 15 bases left between them. TCRdb passed the PCR reads through MiXCR, listing each CDR3 protein once. Of hundreds of thousands of distinct CDR3 sequences in the sample, 25% are singletons; the top ten hold 0.75% to 0.8%. The sample belongs to a study of molecular identifiers for immune sequencing clone quantification. General study points: It was shown that clones above 20 RNA copies held over 99% of effector molecules, but under 1% in naive cells. Highly expanded clone sizes could end up underestimated if a barcode were shared by identical TCR molecules.

This receptor was identified in a human donor in good health. Some libraries in this study had Jurkat cell RNA spiked in. The V gene is TRBV7-9, the J gene TRBJ2-7, with a tentative D call TRBD1 (6 bases). Sequenced material: naive CD8+ T cells from blood, with Jurkat cell RNA spiked in. Subset of the sample: FACS-sorted CD8+CD4-CCR7+CD45RA+ naive T cells. CDR3 residues: CASTDRNRAYEQYF. CDR3 DNA: TGTGCCAGCACCGACCGCAACAGGGCCTACGAGCAGTACTTC.